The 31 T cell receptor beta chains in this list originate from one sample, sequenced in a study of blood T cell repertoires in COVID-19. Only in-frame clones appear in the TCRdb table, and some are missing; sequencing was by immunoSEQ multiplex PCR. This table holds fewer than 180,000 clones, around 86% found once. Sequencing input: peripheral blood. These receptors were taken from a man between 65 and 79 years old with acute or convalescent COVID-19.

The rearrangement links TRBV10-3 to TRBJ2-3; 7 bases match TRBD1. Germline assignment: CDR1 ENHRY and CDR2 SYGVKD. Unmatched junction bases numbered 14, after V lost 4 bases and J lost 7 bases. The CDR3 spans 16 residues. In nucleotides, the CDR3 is TGTGCCATCAGTGCCGAAAGGGGGCCCCCGGGGAATACGCAGTATTTT. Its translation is CAISAERGPPGNTQYF.

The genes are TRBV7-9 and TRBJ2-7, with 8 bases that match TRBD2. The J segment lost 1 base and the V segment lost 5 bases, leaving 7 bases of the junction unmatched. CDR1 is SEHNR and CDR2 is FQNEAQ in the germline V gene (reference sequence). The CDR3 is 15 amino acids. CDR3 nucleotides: TGTGCCAGCAGCGTAACTAGCGGAATTTCCTACGAGCAGTACTTC. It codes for CASSVTSGISYEQYF.

The CDR3 DNA reads TGTGCCAGCAGCCAAACCGGACAGGGTTTTCGGTACTTC. It translates to CASSQTGQGFRYF. This chain connects TRBV3-1 (or the pseudogene TRBV3-2) to TRBJ2-7; 8 positions agree with TRBD1. Germline CDR1 is LGHDT and CDR2 is YNNKEL (reference sequence). The V gene end was trimmed by 2 bases and the J gene end by 12 bases; junction bases not matched to a gene: 9. This CDR3 has 13 amino acids.

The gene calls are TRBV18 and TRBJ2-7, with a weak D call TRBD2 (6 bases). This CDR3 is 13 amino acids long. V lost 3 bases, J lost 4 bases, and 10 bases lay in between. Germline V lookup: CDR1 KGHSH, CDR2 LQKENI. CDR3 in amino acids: CASSPGLAYEQYF. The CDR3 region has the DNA TGTGCCAGCTCACCGGGACTCGCTTACGAGCAGTACTTC.

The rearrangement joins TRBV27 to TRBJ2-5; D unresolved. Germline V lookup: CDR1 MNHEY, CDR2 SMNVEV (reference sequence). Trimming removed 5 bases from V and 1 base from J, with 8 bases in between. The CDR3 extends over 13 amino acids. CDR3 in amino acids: CASSPPFQETQYF. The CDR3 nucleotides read TGTGCCAGCAGTCCTCCCTTCCAAGAGACCCAGTACTTC.

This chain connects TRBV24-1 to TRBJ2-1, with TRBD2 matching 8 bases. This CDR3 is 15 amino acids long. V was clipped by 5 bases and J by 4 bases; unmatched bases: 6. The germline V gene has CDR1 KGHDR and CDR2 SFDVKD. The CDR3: CATSGAGGRYNEQFF. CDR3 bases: TGTGCCACCAGTGGGGCGGGAGGTCGGTACAATGAGCAGTTCTTC.

CDR3 sequence: CSVDLSGDRGLTGELFF. The CDR3 DNA follows: TGCAGCGTTGACTTATCCGGGGACAGGGGGTTGACCGGGGAGCTGTTTTTT. The V call is TRBV29-1, the J call TRBJ2-2; 11 nucleotides match TRBD1. The trim removed 3 bases at V and 5 bases at J, leaving 11 bases unmatched. The CDR3 length is 17 residues. Germline CDR1 SQVTM, CDR2 ANQGSEA.

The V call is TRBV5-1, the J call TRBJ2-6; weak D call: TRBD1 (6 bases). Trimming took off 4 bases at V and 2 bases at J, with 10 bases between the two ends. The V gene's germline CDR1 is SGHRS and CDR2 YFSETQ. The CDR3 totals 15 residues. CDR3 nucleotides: TGCGCCAGCAGCCACACAGGGACTGGGGCCAACGTCCTGACTTTC. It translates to CASSHTGTGANVLTF.

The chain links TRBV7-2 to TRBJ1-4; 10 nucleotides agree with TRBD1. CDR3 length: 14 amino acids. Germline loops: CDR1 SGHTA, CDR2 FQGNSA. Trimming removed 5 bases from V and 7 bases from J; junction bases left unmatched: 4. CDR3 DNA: TGTGCCAGCAGCACGGGACAGGGGACTGAAAAACTGTTTTTT. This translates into CASSTGQGTEKLFF.

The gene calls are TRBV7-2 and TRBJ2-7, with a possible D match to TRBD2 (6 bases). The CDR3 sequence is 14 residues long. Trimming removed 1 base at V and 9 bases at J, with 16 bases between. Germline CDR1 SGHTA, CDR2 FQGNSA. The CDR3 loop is CASSLEDYIGGQYF. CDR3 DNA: TGTGCCAGCAGCTTAGAGGACTACATCGGGGGGCAGTACTTC.

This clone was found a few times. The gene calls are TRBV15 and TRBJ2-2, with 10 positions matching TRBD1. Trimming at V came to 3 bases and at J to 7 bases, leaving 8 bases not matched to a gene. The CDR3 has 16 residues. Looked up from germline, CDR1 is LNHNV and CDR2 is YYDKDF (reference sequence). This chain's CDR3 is CATSRETGGAIGELFF. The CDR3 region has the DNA TGTGCCACCAGCAGGGAGACAGGGGGCGCGATCGGGGAGCTGTTTTTT.

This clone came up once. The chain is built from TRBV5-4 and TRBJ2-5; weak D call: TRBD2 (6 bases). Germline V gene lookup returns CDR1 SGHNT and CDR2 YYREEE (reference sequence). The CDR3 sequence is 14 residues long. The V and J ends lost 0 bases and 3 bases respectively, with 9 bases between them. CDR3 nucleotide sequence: TGTGCCAGCAGCTTGGGAGTAGCGGAAGAGACCCAGTACTTC. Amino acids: CASSLGVAEETQYF.

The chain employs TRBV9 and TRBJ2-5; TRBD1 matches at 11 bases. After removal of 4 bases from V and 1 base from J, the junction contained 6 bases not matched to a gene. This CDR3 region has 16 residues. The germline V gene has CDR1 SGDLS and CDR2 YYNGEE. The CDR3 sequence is CASSPRTGGFQETQYF. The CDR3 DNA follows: TGTGCCAGCAGCCCGCGGACAGGGGGCTTCCAAGAGACCCAGTACTTC.

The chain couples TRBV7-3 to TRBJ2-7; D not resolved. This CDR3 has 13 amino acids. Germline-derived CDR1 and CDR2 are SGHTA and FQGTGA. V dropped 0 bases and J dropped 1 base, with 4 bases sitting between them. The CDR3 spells CASSLTASYEQYF. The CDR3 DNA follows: TGTGCCAGCAGCTTAACGGCTTCCTACGAGCAGTACTTC.

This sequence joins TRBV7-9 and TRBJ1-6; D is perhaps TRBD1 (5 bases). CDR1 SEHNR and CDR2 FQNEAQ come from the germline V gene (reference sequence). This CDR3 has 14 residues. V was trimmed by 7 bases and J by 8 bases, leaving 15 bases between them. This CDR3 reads CASTRGGRDSPLHF. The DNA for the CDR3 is TGTGCCAGCACCCGGGGGGGAAGGGATTCACCCCTCCACTTT.

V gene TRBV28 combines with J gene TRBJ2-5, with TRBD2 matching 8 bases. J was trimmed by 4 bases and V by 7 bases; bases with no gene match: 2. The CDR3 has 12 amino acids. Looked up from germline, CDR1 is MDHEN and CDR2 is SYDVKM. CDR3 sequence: CASTGGAETQYF. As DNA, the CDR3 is TGTGCCAGCACGGGGGGGGCAGAGACCCAGTACTTC.

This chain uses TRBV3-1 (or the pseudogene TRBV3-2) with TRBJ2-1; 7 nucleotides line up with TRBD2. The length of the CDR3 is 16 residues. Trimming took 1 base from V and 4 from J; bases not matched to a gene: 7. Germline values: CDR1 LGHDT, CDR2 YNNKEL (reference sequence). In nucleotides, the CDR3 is TGTGCCAGCAGCCAAGGTACGGGACTACCTTACAATGAGCAGTTCTTC. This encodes CASSQGTGLPYNEQFF.

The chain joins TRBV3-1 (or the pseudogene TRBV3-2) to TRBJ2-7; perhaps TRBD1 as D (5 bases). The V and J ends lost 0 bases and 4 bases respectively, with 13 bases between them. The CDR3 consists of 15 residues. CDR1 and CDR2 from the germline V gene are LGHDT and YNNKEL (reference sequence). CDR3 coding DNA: TGTGCCAGCAGCCAAGATTCGGCAGGGCCTTACGAGCAGTACTTC. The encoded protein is CASSQDSAGPYEQYF.

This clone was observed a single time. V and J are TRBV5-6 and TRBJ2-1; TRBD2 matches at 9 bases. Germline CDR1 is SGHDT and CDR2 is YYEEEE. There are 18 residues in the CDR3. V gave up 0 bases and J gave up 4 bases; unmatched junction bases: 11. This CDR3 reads CASSLGLPGTSWYNEQFF. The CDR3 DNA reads TGTGCCAGCAGCTTGGGATTACCCGGGACTAGCTGGTACAATGAGCAGTTCTTC.

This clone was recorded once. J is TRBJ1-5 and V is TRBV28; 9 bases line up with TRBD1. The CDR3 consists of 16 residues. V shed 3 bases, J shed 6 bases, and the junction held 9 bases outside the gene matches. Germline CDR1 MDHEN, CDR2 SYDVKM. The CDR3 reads CASSFPRTGVSQPQHF. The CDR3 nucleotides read TGTGCCAGCAGTTTCCCCCGGACAGGGGTGTCTCAGCCCCAGCATTTT.

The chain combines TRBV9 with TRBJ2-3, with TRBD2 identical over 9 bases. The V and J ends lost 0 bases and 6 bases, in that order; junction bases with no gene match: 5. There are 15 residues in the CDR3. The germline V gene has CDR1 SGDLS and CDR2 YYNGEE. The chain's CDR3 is CASSVESSGSDTQYF. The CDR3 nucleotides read TGTGCCAGCAGCGTAGAGAGTAGCGGGAGTGATACGCAGTATTTT.

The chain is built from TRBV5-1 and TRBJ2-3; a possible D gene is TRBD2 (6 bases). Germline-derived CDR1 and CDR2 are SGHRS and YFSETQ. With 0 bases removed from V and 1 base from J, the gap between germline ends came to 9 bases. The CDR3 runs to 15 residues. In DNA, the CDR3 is TGCGCCAGCAGCTTGGGCCCGGGAGGCACAGATACGCAGTATTTT. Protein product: CASSLGPGGTDTQYF.

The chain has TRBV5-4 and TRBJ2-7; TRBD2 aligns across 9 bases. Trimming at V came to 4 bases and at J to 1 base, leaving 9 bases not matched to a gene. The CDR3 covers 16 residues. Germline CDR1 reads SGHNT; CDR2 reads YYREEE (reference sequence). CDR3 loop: CASSILAGAGSYEQYF. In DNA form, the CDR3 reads TGTGCCAGCAGCATCTTAGCGGGAGCGGGATCCTACGAGCAGTACTTC.

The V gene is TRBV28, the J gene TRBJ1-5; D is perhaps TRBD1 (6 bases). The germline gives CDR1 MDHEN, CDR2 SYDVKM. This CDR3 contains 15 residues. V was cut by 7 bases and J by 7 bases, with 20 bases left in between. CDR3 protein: CASTPVGGGVQPQHF. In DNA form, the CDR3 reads TGTGCCAGCACCCCCGTCGGCGGGGGCGTCCAGCCCCAGCATTTT.

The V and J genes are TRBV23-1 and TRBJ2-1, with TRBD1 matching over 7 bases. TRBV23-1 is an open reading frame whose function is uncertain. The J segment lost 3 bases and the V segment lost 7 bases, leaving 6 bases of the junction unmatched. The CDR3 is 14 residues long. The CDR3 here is CASTRTGCYNEQFF. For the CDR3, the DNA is TGCGCCAGCACTCGGACAGGATGCTACAATGAGCAGTTCTTC.

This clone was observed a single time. This chain's CDR3 is CASSYLAGEVYEQFF. In DNA form, the CDR3 reads TGTGCCAGCAGCTACTTAGCGGGAGAGGTGTATGAGCAGTTCTTC. The chain recombines TRBV7-3 with TRBJ2-1; 9 bases are shared with TRBD2. Germline loops: CDR1 SGHTA, CDR2 FQGTGA. The CDR3 runs to 15 residues. V gave up 4 bases and J gave up 8 bases; unmatched junction bases: 9.

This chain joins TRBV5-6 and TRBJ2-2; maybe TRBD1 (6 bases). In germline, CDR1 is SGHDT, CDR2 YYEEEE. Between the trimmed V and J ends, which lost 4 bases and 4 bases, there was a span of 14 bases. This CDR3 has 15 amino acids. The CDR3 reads CASSRTQGPTGELFF. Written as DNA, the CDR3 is TGTGCCAGCAGCAGGACCCAGGGGCCCACCGGGGAGCTGTTTTTT.

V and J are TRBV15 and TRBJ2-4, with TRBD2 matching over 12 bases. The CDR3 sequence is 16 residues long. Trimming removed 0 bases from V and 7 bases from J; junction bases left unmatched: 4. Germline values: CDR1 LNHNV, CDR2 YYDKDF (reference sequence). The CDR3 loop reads CATSRELAGGGNIQYF. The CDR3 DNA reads TGTGCCACCAGCAGAGAACTAGCGGGAGGCGGGAACATTCAGTACTTC.

The CDR3 loop reads CASSLQGTTEAFF. CDR3 nucleotides: TGTGCCAGCAGCTTACAGGGGACAACTGAAGCTTTCTTT. The chain combines TRBV7-9 with TRBJ1-1; weak D call: TRBD1 (6 bases). CDR3 size: 13 residues. V dropped 2 bases and J dropped 5 bases, with 9 bases sitting between them. CDR1 is SEHNR and CDR2 is FQNEAQ in the germline V gene (reference sequence).

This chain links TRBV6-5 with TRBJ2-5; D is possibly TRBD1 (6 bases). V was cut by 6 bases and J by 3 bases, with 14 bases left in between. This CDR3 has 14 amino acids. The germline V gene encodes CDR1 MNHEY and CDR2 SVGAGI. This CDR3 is CASRGWGQEETQYF. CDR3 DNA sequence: TGTGCCAGCAGGGGGTGGGGGCAGGAAGAGACCCAGTACTTC.

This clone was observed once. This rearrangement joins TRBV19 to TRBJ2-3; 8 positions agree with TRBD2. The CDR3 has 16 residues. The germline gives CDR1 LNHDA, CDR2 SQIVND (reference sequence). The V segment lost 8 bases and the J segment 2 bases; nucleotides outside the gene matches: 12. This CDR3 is CASRRVAGGITDTQYF. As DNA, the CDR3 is TGTGCCAGTCGAAGGGTCGCGGGAGGAATCACAGATACGCAGTATTTT.